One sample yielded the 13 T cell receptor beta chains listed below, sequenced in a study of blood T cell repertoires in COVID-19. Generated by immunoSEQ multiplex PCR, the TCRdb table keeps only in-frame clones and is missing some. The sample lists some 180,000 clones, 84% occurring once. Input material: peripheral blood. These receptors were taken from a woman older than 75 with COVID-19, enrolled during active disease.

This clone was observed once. The CDR3 region is CASSLGAAYGYTF. Here the CDR3 DNA reads TGTGCCAGCAGCTTAGGGGCCGCCTATGGCTACACCTTC. The chain uses TRBV7-2 and TRBJ1-2, with unresolved D. The V gene's germline CDR1 is SGHTA and CDR2 FQGNSA. With 1 base removed from V and 4 bases from J, the gap between germline ends came to 7 bases. The CDR3 has 13 amino acids.

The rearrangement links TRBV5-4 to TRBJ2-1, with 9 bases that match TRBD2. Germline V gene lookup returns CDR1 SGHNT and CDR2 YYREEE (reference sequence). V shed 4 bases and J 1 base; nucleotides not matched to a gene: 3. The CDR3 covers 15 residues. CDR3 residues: CASSLLAGSYNEQFF. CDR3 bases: TGTGCCAGCAGCCTACTAGCGGGTTCCTACAATGAGCAGTTCTTC.

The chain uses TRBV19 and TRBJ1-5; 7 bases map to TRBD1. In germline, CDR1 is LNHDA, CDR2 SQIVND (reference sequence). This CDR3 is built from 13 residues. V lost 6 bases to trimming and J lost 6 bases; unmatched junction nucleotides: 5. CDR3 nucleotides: TGTGCCAGTAGAAAACAGGGGCCTCAGCCCCAGCATTTT. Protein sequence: CASRKQGPQPQHF.

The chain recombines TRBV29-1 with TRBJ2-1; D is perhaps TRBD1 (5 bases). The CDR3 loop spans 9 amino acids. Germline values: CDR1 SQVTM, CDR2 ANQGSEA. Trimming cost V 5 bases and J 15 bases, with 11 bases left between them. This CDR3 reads CSVSKGPFF. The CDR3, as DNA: TGCAGCGTTTCAAAGGGGCCGTTCTTC.

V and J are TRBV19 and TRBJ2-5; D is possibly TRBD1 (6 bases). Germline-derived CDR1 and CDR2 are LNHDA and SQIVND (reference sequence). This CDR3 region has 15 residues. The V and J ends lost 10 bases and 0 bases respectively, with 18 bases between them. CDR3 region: CATQGSLGYQETQYF. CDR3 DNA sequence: TGTGCCACCCAGGGGTCGTTAGGCTACCAAGAGACCCAGTACTTC.

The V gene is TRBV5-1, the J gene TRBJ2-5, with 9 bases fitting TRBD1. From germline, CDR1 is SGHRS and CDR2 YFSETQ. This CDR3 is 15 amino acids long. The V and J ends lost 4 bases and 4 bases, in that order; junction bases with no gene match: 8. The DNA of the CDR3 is TGCGCCAGCAGCCCTTTGACAGGGGGGGGAGAGACCCAGTACTTC. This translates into CASSPLTGGGETQYF.

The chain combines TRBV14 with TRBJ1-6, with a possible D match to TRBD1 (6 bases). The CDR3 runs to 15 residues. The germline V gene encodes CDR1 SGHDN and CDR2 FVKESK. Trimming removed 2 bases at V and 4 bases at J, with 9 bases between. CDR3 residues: CASSQRGGYNSPLHF. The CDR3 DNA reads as TGTGCCAGCAGCCAACGAGGGGGTTATAATTCACCCCTCCACTTT.

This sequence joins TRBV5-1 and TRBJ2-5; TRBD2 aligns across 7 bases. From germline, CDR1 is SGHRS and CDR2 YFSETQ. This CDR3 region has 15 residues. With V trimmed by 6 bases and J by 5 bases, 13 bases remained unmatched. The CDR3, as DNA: TGCGCCAGCACCTCCGGGGAGGGGCGTTACGAGACCCAGTACTTC. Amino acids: CASTSGEGRYETQYF.

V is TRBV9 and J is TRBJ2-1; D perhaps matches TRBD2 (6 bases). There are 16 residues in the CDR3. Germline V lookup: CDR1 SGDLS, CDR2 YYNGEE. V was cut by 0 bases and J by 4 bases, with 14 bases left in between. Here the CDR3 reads CASSVATGAVYNEQFF. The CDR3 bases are TGTGCCAGCAGCGTAGCAACGGGAGCGGTTTACAATGAGCAGTTCTTC.

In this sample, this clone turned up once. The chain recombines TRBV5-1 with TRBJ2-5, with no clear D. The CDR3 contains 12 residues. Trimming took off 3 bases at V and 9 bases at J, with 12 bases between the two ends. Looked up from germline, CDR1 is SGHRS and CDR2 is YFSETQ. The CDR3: CASSSQSEAQYF. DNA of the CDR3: TGCGCCAGCAGCTCCCAGAGTGAGGCCCAGTACTTC.

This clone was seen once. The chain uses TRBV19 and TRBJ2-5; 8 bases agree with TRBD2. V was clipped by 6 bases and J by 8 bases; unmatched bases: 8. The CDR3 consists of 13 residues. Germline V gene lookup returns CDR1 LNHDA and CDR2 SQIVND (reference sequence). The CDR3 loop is CASSTGLVDTQYF. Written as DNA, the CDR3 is TGTGCCAGTAGCACGGGACTAGTTGATACCCAGTACTTC.

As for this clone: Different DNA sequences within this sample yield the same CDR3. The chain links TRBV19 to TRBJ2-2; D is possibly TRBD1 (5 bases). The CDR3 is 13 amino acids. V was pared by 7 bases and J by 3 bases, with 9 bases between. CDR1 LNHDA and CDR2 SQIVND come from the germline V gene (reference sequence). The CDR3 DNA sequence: TGTGCCAGTACCCAGGGCTACACCGGGGAGCTGTTTTTT. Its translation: CASTQGYTGELFF.

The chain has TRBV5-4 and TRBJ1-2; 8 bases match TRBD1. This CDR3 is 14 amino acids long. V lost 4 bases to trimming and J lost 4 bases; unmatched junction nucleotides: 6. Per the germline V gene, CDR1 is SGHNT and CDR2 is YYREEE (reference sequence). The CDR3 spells CASSTGQGAYGYTF. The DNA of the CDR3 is TGTGCCAGCAGCACCGGACAGGGTGCCTATGGCTACACCTTC.